Each of the 11 T cell receptor beta chains below was sequenced from the same sample in a study of blood T cell repertoires in COVID-19. Some clones are missing from TCRdb's copy, which holds only in-frame ones; the method was immunoSEQ multiplex PCR. This repertoire shows around 300,000 clones, just over 85% found once; its top ten account for about 3%. The sequenced sample was peripheral blood. These receptors all come from a woman aged 30 to 39 with active or convalescent COVID-19.

The CDR3 sequence: CAIGHPLAFF. CDR3 nucleotide sequence: TGTGCCATTGGACACCCGCTGGCTTTCTTT. The V call is TRBV10-3, the J call TRBJ1-1, with D perhaps matching TRBD1 (5 bases). The CDR3 is made up of 10 amino acids. The germline CDR1 and CDR2 sequences are ENHRY and SYGVKD. V lost 9 bases, J lost 11 bases, and 13 bases lay in between.

This clone was recorded only once. The chain carries TRBV10-3 and TRBJ1-1; D perhaps matches TRBD1 (5 bases). Germline-derived CDR1 and CDR2 are ENHRY and SYGVKD. V was trimmed by 0 bases and J by 3 bases, leaving 11 bases between them. The CDR3 has 15 amino acids. CDR3 sequence: CAISESRRADTEAFF. Here the CDR3 DNA reads TGTGCCATCAGTGAGTCACGCAGGGCGGACACTGAAGCTTTCTTT.

The rearrangement joins TRBV10-1 to TRBJ1-1, with a tentative D call TRBD1 (5 bases). CDR1 is WNHNN and CDR2 is SYGVQD in the germline V gene (reference sequence). V dropped 5 bases and J dropped 4 bases, with 11 bases sitting between them. This CDR3 has 13 amino acids. DNA for the CDR3: TGCGCCAGCAGTTCCCAGGGTGGCACTGAAGCTTTCTTT. This translates into CASSSQGGTEAFF.

This clone was counted once. The J gene is TRBJ2-1, the V gene TRBV12-3 or TRBV12-4, with 7 bases identical to TRBD2. The ends lost 3 bases at V and 9 bases at J; junction bases unmatched: 5. This CDR3 contains 13 residues. The chain's CDR3 is CASSLAGVGEQFF. CDR3 sequence (DNA): TGTGCCAGCAGTTTGGCGGGGGTAGGTGAGCAGTTCTTC.

The chain combines TRBV27 with TRBJ2-1; 9 nucleotides match TRBD2. Germline values: CDR1 MNHEY, CDR2 SMNVEV (reference sequence). Germline trimming cut 2 bases from V and 4 bases from J; bases unmatched to any gene: 6. The CDR3 runs to 16 residues. In DNA, the CDR3 is TGTGCCAGCAGTTTAGGAGGCGGGGGGGCATACAATGAGCAGTTCTTC. It is translated as CASSLGGGGAYNEQFF.

The chain is built from TRBV6-5 and TRBJ1-2, with D maybe TRBD1 (6 bases). Germline-derived CDR1 and CDR2 are MNHEY and SVGAGI. V lost 4 bases, J lost 8 bases, and 14 bases lay in between. The CDR3 spans 13 residues. The CDR3 bases are TGTGCCAGCAGTTCAGGGGCCTCCGGGGGCTACACCTTC. It is translated as CASSSGASGGYTF.

The chain is built from TRBV6-5 and TRBJ1-5; D is uncertain. Deletions cut 0 bases from V and 0 bases from J, with 6 bases between. Germline CDR1 MNHEY, CDR2 SVGAGI. There are 15 residues in the CDR3. The CDR3 region has the DNA TGTGCCAGCAGTTACTCGAGGATTAGCAATCAGCCCCAGCATTTT. This sequence encodes CASSYSRISNQPQHF.

The chain joins TRBV6-4 to TRBJ1-1; D not resolved. The CDR3 covers 13 residues. CDR1 is MRHNA, CDR2 SNTAGT, per germline. Trimming took off 6 bases at V and 3 bases at J, with 11 bases between the two ends. As DNA, the CDR3 is TGTGCCAGCAGCCCGCCAGAGGACACTGAAGCTTTCTTT. Translating gives CASSPPEDTEAFF.

The J gene is TRBJ1-2, the V gene TRBV30; 7 bases map to TRBD1. Germline CDR1 and CDR2: GTSNPN and SVGIG (reference sequence). The CDR3 sequence is 13 residues long. V shed 0 bases, J shed 7 bases, and the junction held 5 bases outside the gene matches. The CDR3: CAWSVRGGTGYTF. CDR3 bases: TGTGCCTGGAGTGTACGAGGGGGCACTGGCTACACCTTC.

V usage is TRBV23-1 and J usage is TRBJ2-5; a weak D match, TRBD2 (5 bases). TRBV23-1 is an ORF; its function is uncertain. This CDR3 is 19 amino acids long. V was cut by 6 bases and J by 0 bases, with 26 bases left in between. CDR3 sequence reads: CASSPRFAGSGLYQETQYF. The CDR3 nucleotides read TGCGCCAGCAGCCCACGGTTCGCAGGCTCGGGATTGTACCAAGAGACCCAGTACTTC.

To note about this clone: Just one base apart from a much larger clone, this may be a read error. This sample includes further DNA sequences coding for the same CDR3. The chain couples TRBV4-2 to TRBJ2-2, with 9 bases that match TRBD2. With 2 bases clipped from V and 6 bases from J, the junction kept 4 bases outside the gene matches. The CDR3 is made up of 15 amino acids. Germline-derived CDR1 and CDR2 are LGHNA and YNFKEQ. The CDR3 here is CASSQIAGGPGELFF. In DNA form, the CDR3 reads TGTGCCAGCAGCCAAATCGCGGGGGGGCCCGGGGAGCTGTTTTTT.